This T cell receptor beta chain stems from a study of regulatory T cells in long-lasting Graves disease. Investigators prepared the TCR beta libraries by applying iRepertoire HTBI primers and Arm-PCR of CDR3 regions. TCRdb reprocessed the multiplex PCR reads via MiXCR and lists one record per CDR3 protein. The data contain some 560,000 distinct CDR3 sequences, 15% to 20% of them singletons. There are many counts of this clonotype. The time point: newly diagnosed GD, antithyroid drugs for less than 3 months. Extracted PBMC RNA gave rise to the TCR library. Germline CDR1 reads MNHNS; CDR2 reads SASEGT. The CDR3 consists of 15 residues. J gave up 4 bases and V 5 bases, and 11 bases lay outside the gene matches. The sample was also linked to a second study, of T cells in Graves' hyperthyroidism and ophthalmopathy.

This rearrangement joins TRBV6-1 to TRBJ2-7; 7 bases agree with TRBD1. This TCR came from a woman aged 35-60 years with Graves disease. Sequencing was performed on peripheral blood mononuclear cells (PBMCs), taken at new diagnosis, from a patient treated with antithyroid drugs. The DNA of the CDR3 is TGTGCCAGCAGTCTAGACAGGGACGGATTGTACGAGCAGTACTTC. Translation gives CASSLDRDGLYEQYF.